A selection of T cell receptor beta chains follows, all from one sample in a study of cytomegalovirus exposure and HLA in healthy donors. Sequenced by immunoSEQ multiplex PCR; TCRdb stores in-frame clones only, minus some. This table has about 85,000 clones, under 80% appearing once. The specimen was PBMCs. The receptor source for this set is a boy aged 10-17 years in good health and CMV-seronegative. Each CDR3 is given without its conserved first and last residue.

J gene: TRBJ2-7; V gene: TRBV29-1; CDR3 protein: SVPTDTAYEQY
J gene: TRBJ1-1; V gene: TRBV7-9; CDR3 protein: ASSLQTAMNTEAF
J gene: TRBJ2-5; V gene: TRBV7-6; CDR3 protein: ASSSRQLQETQY
J gene: TRBJ1-1; V gene: TRBV19; CDR3 protein: ASSINTGTEAF
J gene: TRBJ2-7; V gene: TRBV7-8; CDR3 protein: ASSLGPGGDEQY
J gene: TRBJ2-1; V gene: TRBV6-6; CDR3 protein: ASSRLAGESYNEQF
J gene: TRBJ1-6; V gene: TRBV5-4; CDR3 protein: ASRTQGDNSPLH
J gene: TRBJ2-1; V gene: TRBV30; CDR3 protein: AWKPSGTYNEQF
J gene: TRBJ2-1; V gene: TRBV28; CDR3 protein: ASSFIDYNEQF
J gene: TRBJ1-1; V gene: TRBV4-3; CDR3 protein: ASSQDLPLGQRQMNTEAF
J gene: TRBJ1-6; V gene: TRBV9; CDR3 protein: ASSVDGGNSPLH
J gene: TRBJ1-2; V gene: TRBV7-6; CDR3 protein: ASSLGGQINYGYT
J gene: TRBJ2-7; V gene: TRBV2; CDR3 protein: ATTGGSYEQY
J gene: TRBJ1-4; V gene: TRBV28; CDR3 protein: ASSLRGGVATNEKLF
J gene: TRBJ1-2; V gene: TRBV5-6; CDR3 protein: ASSLRGWNYGYT
J gene: TRBJ1-5; V gene: TRBV4-1; CDR3 protein: ASAIRVSNQPQH
J gene: TRBJ1-3; V gene: TRBV7-9; CDR3 protein: ASSLVTGANTIY
J gene: TRBJ1-1; V gene: TRBV19; CDR3 protein: ATRMLTGVTEAF
J gene: TRBJ2-7; V gene: TRBV30; CDR3 protein: AGGGSYEQY
J gene: TRBJ2-7; V gene: TRBV7-2; CDR3 protein: ASSYPGGLAGGYEQY
J gene: TRBJ1-3; V gene: TRBV4-3; CDR3 protein: ASSQDRGQKGNTIY
J gene: TRBJ1-5; V gene: TRBV28; CDR3 protein: ASSSPRQGKAQH
J gene: TRBJ1-2; V gene: TRBV14; CDR3 protein: ASSHRDYGYT
J gene: TRBJ1-2; V gene: TRBV7-2; CDR3 protein: ASRGPGQGLYGYT
J gene: TRBJ2-7; V gene: TRBV7-9; CDR3 protein: ASSSNVLPYEQY
J gene: TRBJ1-1; V gene: TRBV7-9; CDR3 protein: ASSWDRDDTEAF
J gene: TRBJ1-1; V gene: TRBV29-1; CDR3 protein: SVEDGGDPKDPEAF
J gene: TRBJ1-2; V gene: TRBV29-1; CDR3 protein: SVARWSSGYT
J gene: TRBJ2-7; V gene: TRBV7-9; CDR3 protein: ASSLTPTYEQY
J gene: TRBJ2-3; V gene: TRBV4-1; CDR3 protein: ASSQVGSGRGTDTQY
J gene: TRBJ1-2; V gene: TRBV27; CDR3 protein: ASSSAAGGFGYT
J gene: TRBJ2-5; V gene: TRBV9; CDR3 protein: ASSVGTKLETQY
J gene: TRBJ2-1; V gene: TRBV4-3; CDR3 protein: ASSQVAGVNNEQF
J gene: TRBJ2-3; V gene: TRBV6-4; CDR3 protein: ASSEVAGRDTQY
J gene: TRBJ2-7; V gene: TRBV5-1; CDR3 protein: ASRMGLAGDGEQY
J gene: TRBJ2-5; V gene: TRBV7-2; CDR3 protein: ASSTYQETQY
J gene: TRBJ1-2; V gene: TRBV28; CDR3 protein: ASSFLGDTYGYT
J gene: TRBJ2-7; V gene: TRBV28; CDR3 protein: ASSPGGSRGEQY
J gene: TRBJ2-7; V gene: TRBV12-5; CDR3 protein: ASAQDFTYEQY
J gene: TRBJ2-2; V gene: TRBV29-1; CDR3 protein: SVIPSTGEIGELF
J gene: TRBJ2-5; V gene: TRBV30; CDR3 protein: AWRATGGRETQY
J gene: TRBJ2-7; V gene: TRBV19; CDR3 protein: ATGTSGGSSYEQY
J gene: TRBJ2-5; V gene: TRBV6-5; CDR3 protein: ASSYGGGGQETQY
J gene: TRBJ2-1; V gene: TRBV29-1; CDR3 protein: SVDGLAGEYGEQF
J gene: TRBJ2-4; V gene: TRBV9; CDR3 protein: ASSPRQGLAKNIQY
J gene: TRBJ2-2; V gene: TRBV4-1; CDR3 protein: ASSQERGGLAGFTGELF
J gene: TRBJ1-1; V gene: TRBV5-1; CDR3 protein: ASSEGAGNTEAF
J gene: TRBJ1-4; V gene: TRBV30; CDR3 protein: AWFGTCGEKLF
J gene: TRBJ1-2; V gene: TRBV9; CDR3 protein: ASSAGTEHYGYT
J gene: TRBJ2-1; V gene: TRBV29-1; CDR3 protein: SVANSSYNEQF
J gene: TRBJ1-4; V gene: TRBV7-6; CDR3 protein: ASSPEVATNEKLF